This is a list of T cell receptor beta chains from one sample in a study of T cell changes during pregnancy in multiple sclerosis. This table comes from immunoSEQ multiplex PCR, and its TCRdb copy is limited to in-frame clones, with some not included. The repertoire holds under 50,000 clones, with approximately 94% as singletons. The starting material was CD4+ T cells from peripheral blood mononuclear cells, obtained after pregnancy. The receptors originated from a female donor with multiple sclerosis, enrolled in a pregnancy study. Both conserved end residues are trimmed from each CDR3. Each record gives: CDR3 protein, J gene, V gene.

ASSEAGTGANSPLH TRBJ1-6 TRBV2
AWFPAGGPSGTQY TRBJ2-5 TRBV30
ASRLAETQY TRBJ2-5 TRBV6-5
ASSLIVGRTGELF TRBJ2-2 TRBV7-8
ASSLGSSYEQY TRBJ2-7 TRBV11-2
ASKEALVGNSPLH TRBJ1-6 TRBV6-1
ASSRTGRVVYT TRBJ1-2 TRBV19
ASMMTGVATDTQY TRBJ2-3 TRBV2
ASRPYTGEAF TRBJ1-1 TRBV28
ASDSWAGRSGYT TRBJ1-2 TRBV30
ASSRSGLPNTGELF TRBJ2-2 TRBV2
ASSFDRGSYEQY TRBJ2-7 TRBV5-1
ASSLGGITDTQY TRBJ2-3 TRBV7-3
ASSLGTGPYEQY TRBJ2-7 TRBV4-1
ASSSKVEDTQY TRBJ2-3 TRBV7-3
ASGEGQGNQPQH TRBJ1-5 TRBV18
ASWGKSYGYT TRBJ1-2 TRBV19
ASTGTSGGGEQF TRBJ2-1 TRBV5-1
ASSFTSGASTDTQY TRBJ2-3 TRBV7-3
ASGPTGNRYEQY TRBJ2-7 TRBV12-5
ASSRDWNQKLF TRBJ1-4 TRBV6-5
ASSQVANTIY TRBJ1-3 TRBV14
ASSLQGGSSGNTIY TRBJ1-3 TRBV19
ASSRTGTGETQY TRBJ2-5 TRBV7-3
ASSFVQGGRPNTEAF TRBJ1-1 TRBV5-1
ASSEQGFETVD TRBJ2-7 TRBV2
ASSVGQGSGEQF TRBJ2-1 TRBV9
ASTTGGTEAF TRBJ1-1 TRBV19
SARGGTGENTEAF TRBJ1-1 TRBV29-1
ASSQGTSGGSLQETQY TRBJ2-5 TRBV4-1